Listed below are T cell receptor beta chains from one sample, sequenced in a study of identical twins. TCRdb re-analysed the 5' RACE reads in MiXCR, keeping a single row per CDR3 protein. The repertoire has 450,000 or so distinct CDR3 sequences, approximately 15% of them found once; the top ten carry around 0.48%. The same specimen was also included in a second study, on yellow fever vaccine responses in identical twins.

Specimen: CD4+ T cells sorted from blood. The receptors come from a woman under 30 in good health. The CDR3 runs from the conserved cysteine through the conserved F or W. The D gene is left open where the match is weak. Size values are once, few and many counts, or a class for expanded clones, and some rows have none.

NA NA TRBJ2-1 TRBV5-1 TGCGCCAGCAGCTTATCAAGGGCTCTCTACAATGAGCAGTTCTTC CASSLSRALYNEQFF
NA NA TRBJ1-4 TRBV4-2 TGTGCCAGCAGCCAAGAAGTCCATGACGGAAAACTGTTTTTT CASSQEVHDGKLFF
NA NA TRBJ2-7 TRBV6-2/TRBV6-3 TGTGCCAGCAGTTACTCGACTCGCCCGGGAACATCCTACGAGCAGTACTTC CASSYSTRPGTSYEQYF
NA NA TRBJ2-1 TRBV14 TGTGCCAGCAGCCAAGATGCCCCGGGTCGATATGAGCAGTTCTTC CASSQDAPGRYEQFF
NA few TRBJ1-1 TRBV2 TGTGCCAGCACCGGGAACACTGAAGCTTTCTTT CASTGNTEAFF
NA NA TRBJ2-1 TRBV2 TGTGCCAGCAGTGCCCGTATCTCCTACAATGAGCAGTTCTTC CASSARISYNEQFF
TRBD2 NA TRBJ2-3 TRBV6-1 TGTGCCAGCAGTCCCGGGGGACTAGCGGTTACAGATACGCAGTATTTT CASSPGGLAVTDTQYF
NA NA TRBJ2-2 TRBV19 TGTGCCAGTAGTATGCGGCCGACCGGGGAGCTGTTTTTT CASSMRPTGELFF
NA many TRBJ2-7 TRBV12-3/TRBV12-4 TGTGCCAGCAGTTTAAAGGGATCCCCCTACGAGCAGTACTTC CASSLKGSPYEQYF
TRBD1 NA TRBJ2-7 TRBV20-1 TGCAGTGCTAGAAACGACCCGGGACAGCCTCCTTTATACGAGCAGTACTTC CSARNDPGQPPLYEQYF
TRBD2 NA TRBJ2-5 TRBV7-2 TGTGCCAGCAGATCGCCGGGACTAGCGGAGCAAGAGACCCAGTACTTC CASRSPGLAEQETQYF
TRBD1 few TRBJ2-7 TRBV6-4 TGTGCCAGCAGTCCCTGGTTTGGAGACAGGGCTTACGAGCAGTACTTC CASSPWFGDRAYEQYF
NA NA TRBJ2-5 TRBV5-1 TGCGCCAGCGGACCCGGGACCGTGGGGCAAGAGACCCAGTACTTC CASGPGTVGQETQYF
TRBD2 few TRBJ2-1 TRBV4-3 TGCGCCAGCAGCCAAGGGGTCGGGGGGGAGTTCAATGAGCAGTTCTTC CASSQGVGGEFNEQFF
TRBD1 NA TRBJ2-2 TRBV6-5 TGTGCCAGCAGTTACTCATCAGGGGGCGAAGGGACCGGGGAGCTGTTTTTT CASSYSSGGEGTGELFF
NA few TRBJ1-3 TRBV5-1 TGCGCCAGCAGCTTGGGCGTCTCCGGCGCCGGAAACACCATATATTTT CASSLGVSGAGNTIYF
NA NA TRBJ1-1 TRBV6-1 TGTGCCAGCAGTGAAGCGGGAGGACAATCCACGGCTTTCTTT CASSEAGGQSTAFF
TRBD1 many TRBJ1-6 TRBV7-2 TGTGCCAGCAGCTTCCGACAGGGTCTCAATTCACCCCTCCACTTT CASSFRQGLNSPLHF
TRBD2 NA TRBJ2-5 TRBV7-2 TGTGCCAGCAGCTTACTCCTAGCGGGGGGGCCAGAGACCCAGTACTTC CASSLLLAGGPETQYF
TRBD2 few TRBJ2-7 TRBV20-1 TGCAGTGCTAATAGGGCTAGCGGGACGTACGAGCAGTACTTC CSANRASGTYEQYF
NA many TRBJ2-7 TRBV28 TGTGCCAGCAGTTTTTTTAGCCCCAGGTTTGACGAGCAGTACTTC CASSFFSPRFDEQYF
TRBD1 few TRBJ2-1 TRBV9 TGTGCCAGCAGCTCGACCGGACAGGGATACAATGAGCAGTTCTTC CASSSTGQGYNEQFF
NA many TRBJ2-2 TRBV3-1 TGTGCCAGCAGCCAAGGAAGGACCAACACCGGGGAGCTGTTTTTT CASSQGRTNTGELFF
NA NA TRBJ2-5 TRBV10-3 TGTGCCATCAGTCCTACAGGGCTTGGAGAGACCCAGTACTTC CAISPTGLGETQYF
NA many TRBJ1-1 TRBV9 TGTGCCAGCAGCGGGGGGACCGTGAACACTGAAGCTTTCTTT CASSGGTVNTEAFF
NA many TRBJ2-7 TRBV12-3/TRBV12-4 TGTGCCAGCAGGGCGCTCCTAGGCCCCTACGAGCAGTACTTC CASRALLGPYEQYF
TRBD1 NA TRBJ2-2 TRBV24-1 TGTGCCACCAGTGGTCCGAACAGGGGCACCGGGGAGCTGTTTTTT CATSGPNRGTGELFF
NA NA TRBJ1-1 TRBV7-8 TGTGCCAGCAGCTTGAAGGGAGGGGCTTTCTTT CASSLKGGAFF
NA few TRBJ2-1 TRBV3-1 TGTGCCAGCAGCCAGCTCCGTGGACAGCTGACTAGCACGGTCTTC CASSQLRGQLTSTVF
TRBD1 NA TRBJ2-3 TRBV20-1 TGCAGTGCGTCGACAGGGGGGGGAGATACGCAGTATTTT CSASTGGGDTQYF
TRBD2 once TRBJ2-1 TRBV19 TGTGCCAGTAGTATGGCTAGCGGGGGATACAATGAGCAGTTCTTC CASSMASGGYNEQFF
TRBD2 many TRBJ2-7 TRBV5-1 TGCGCCAGCAGCTCCGGGACTAGCGGCTTTGCGCAGTACTTC CASSSGTSGFAQYF
TRBD2 many TRBJ2-7 TRBV27 TGTGCCAGCAGTTTCAGGGTTAGCGGGATAGGTCAAACCTACGAGCAGTACTTC CASSFRVSGIGQTYEQYF
NA NA TRBJ2-7 TRBV6-1 TGTGCCAGCGGTCTCGGGCGGCTCTCCTACGAGCAGTACTTC CASGLGRLSYEQYF
TRBD1 NA TRBJ2-6 TRBV15 TGTGCCACCAGCAGAGATGGGGGACAGACCTCTGGGGCCAACGTCCTGACTTTC CATSRDGGQTSGANVLTF
NA few TRBJ2-5 TRBV7-2 TGTGCCAGCAGCTTAGGTCCAGGATTCCAAGAGACCCAGTACTTC CASSLGPGFQETQYF
NA many TRBJ1-2 TRBV5-1 TGCGCCAGCAGCCCGGACACCTATAACTATGGCTACACCTTC CASSPDTYNYGYTF
TRBD2 few TRBJ2-4 TRBV7-2 TGTGCCAGCAGCCTCCGGGAGCGGGGGGCTGTGGACATTCAGTACTTC CASSLRERGAVDIQYF
TRBD1 many TRBJ2-2 TRBV5-1 TGCGCCAGTAGACAGGGTGACGGGGAGCTGTTTTTT CASRQGDGELFF
TRBD1 few TRBJ2-7 TRBV28 TGTGCCAGCAGACCCGGGACAGGGGATGAGCAGTACTTC CASRPGTGDEQYF
NA NA TRBJ2-6 TRBV7-2 TGTGCCAGCATCGAGGGTTCTGGGGCCAACGTCCTGACTTTC CASIEGSGANVLTF
NA few TRBJ1-5 TRBV4-1 TGCGCCAGCAGCCAAGATCAGGGACAGCCCCAGCATTTT CASSQDQGQPQHF
NA few TRBJ2-1 TRBV11-3 TGTGCCAGCAGTCAAAGGGACTCCGGTAAGCAGTTCTTC CASSQRDSGKQFF
TRBD1 few TRBJ2-3 TRBV28 TGTGCCAGCAGTGTAACAGGGGGCCGCACAGATACGCAGTATTTT CASSVTGGRTDTQYF